This record concerns one TCR beta chain sequence. This entry comes from a study of blood T cell repertoires in COVID-19. Overall study: PBMCs, B-cell-depleted T cells, or T cells provided the cDNA or gDNA that made up the material.

The CDR3 runs to 16 residues. With 3 bases clipped from V and 8 bases from J, the junction kept 15 bases outside the gene matches. The germline V gene has CDR1 WNHNN and CDR2 SYGVQD (reference sequence). As handled by the study authors: Reference gene primer amplification yielded estimated nucleated cell counts. Clones were read by immunoSEQ multiplex PCR, and TCRdb kept only the in-frame ones, dropping some. The V and J calls and the clone size are those of that table, but D and trimming were determined from the DNA. The sample lists some 200,000 clones, approximately 81% occurring once. V gene TRBV10-1 combines with J gene TRBJ1-2, with 7 positions matching TRBD1. This clonotype was sampled from an elderly woman with acute or convalescent COVID-19. Sequenced material: peripheral blood. CDR3 region: CASSELVTGNGIGYTF. In DNA, the CDR3 is TGCGCCAGCAGTGAATTAGTGACAGGGAACGGCATCGGCTACACCTTC.